The 20 T cell receptor beta chains listed next were all sequenced from one sample in a study of T-cell memory formation after mild COVID-19. TCRdb processed the 5' RACE reads anew with MiXCR; each CDR3 protein has one entry. The sample yields more than 100,000 distinct CDR3 sequences, around 6.3% seen once. Sequenced material: PBMCs or a T cell subset sorted from them (not recorded which). All receptors derive from an adult woman who had mild COVID-19 (a few samples of this study predate the infection). Cell type and time point are not known.

This clonotype was counted at least ten times. This chain uses TRBV27 with TRBJ2-2; a weak D match, TRBD2 (5 bases). This CDR3 comprises 14 residues. The V and J ends lost 8 bases and 4 bases respectively, with 14 bases between them. Germline CDR1 reads MNHEY; CDR2 reads SMNVEV (reference sequence). CDR3 nucleotide sequence: TGTGCCAGCCGGGGATGGGCGATCACCGGGGAGCTGTTTTTT. Its translation is CASRGWAITGELFF.

The chain joins TRBV6-6 to TRBJ1-3, with TRBD1 matching 7 bases. Germline lookup yields CDR1 MNHNY and CDR2 SVGAGI (reference sequence). V trimming: 0 bases; J trimming: 1 base; junction bases outside the gene matches: 15. This CDR3 is built from 20 residues. The CDR3 sequence is CASSYSREGGGIVSGNTIYF. The CDR3 region has the DNA TGTGCCAGCAGTTACTCGAGAGAAGGGGGCGGGATCGTTTCTGGAAACACCATATATTTT.

This rearrangement joins TRBV27 to TRBJ2-7; TRBD2 matches at 15 bases. CDR1 and CDR2 from the germline V gene are MNHEY and SMNVEV (reference sequence). With V trimmed by 5 bases and J by 6 bases, 14 bases remained unmatched. The CDR3 covers 18 residues. CDR3 nucleotides: TGTGCCAGCAGTCCCCCCTCCGGGACTAGCGGGAGGAGTCGCGAGCAGTACTTC. Amino acids: CASSPPSGTSGRSREQYF.

This clonotype was seen ten or more times. The chain has TRBV5-5 and TRBJ2-7; D perhaps matches TRBD1 (6 bases). Germline-derived CDR1 and CDR2 are SGHKS and YYEKEE (reference sequence). V was cut by 0 bases and J by 0 bases, with 10 bases left in between. The CDR3 is 15 residues long. The CDR3 region is CASSLGGGFSYEQYF. As DNA, the CDR3 is TGTGCCAGCAGCTTGGGTGGGGGCTTCTCCTACGAGCAGTACTTC.

This clonotype was detected ten times or more. The chain recombines TRBV12-3 or TRBV12-4 with TRBJ1-1; the match to TRBD1 covers 10 bases. This CDR3 comprises 16 residues. Trimming removed 6 bases from V and 2 bases from J; junction bases left unmatched: 9. For the CDR3, the DNA is TGTGCCAGCAGCTCCCGCCTGACAGGGGGCAACACTGAAGCTTTCTTT. Its protein is CASSSRLTGGNTEAFF.

This clonotype was observed a few times. J is TRBJ1-2 and V is TRBV20-1, with D perhaps matching TRBD1 (5 bases). Per germline, CDR1 DFQATT and CDR2 SNEGSKA (reference sequence). This CDR3 has 14 amino acids. V was shortened by 6 bases and J by 4 bases, with 18 bases between the two germline ends. CDR3 amino acids: CSAPSRDGLYGYTF. In DNA form, the CDR3 reads TGCAGTGCGCCGTCCCGGGACGGCCTCTATGGCTACACCTTC.

This clonotype has ten or more counts. This sequence joins TRBV6-6 and TRBJ1-1, with a weak D call TRBD1 (5 bases). CDR3 length equals 22 residues. Germline V gives CDR1 MNHNY, CDR2 SVGAGI (reference sequence). V lost 1 base and J lost 0, with 30 bases in between. The CDR3 DNA reads TGTGCCAGCAGTTACTACAGCCCGGCGAGCACCATAAACAGGCGAATGAACACTGAAGCTTTCTTT. Encoded protein: CASSYYSPASTINRRMNTEAFF.

This clonotype showed up just a few times. The CDR3: CSVVSAGELFF. As DNA, the CDR3 is TGCAGCGTTGTTTCGGCCGGGGAGCTGTTTTTT. The chain employs TRBV29-1 and TRBJ2-2; D remains unclear. The germline CDR1 and CDR2 sequences are SQVTM and ANQGSEA. This CDR3 has 11 residues. Deletions cut 4 bases from V and 6 bases from J, with 6 bases between.

This clonotype was observed a handful of times. This chain joins TRBV29-1 and TRBJ1-2; D not certain. Germline CDR1 reads SQVTM; CDR2 reads ANQGSEA. The CDR3 sequence is 13 residues long. The ends were cut back, 2 bases at V and 5 bases at J, with 12 bases in the middle. Here the CDR3 reads CSVEKVIGYGYTF. In DNA form, the CDR3 reads TGCAGCGTTGAAAAGGTCATCGGGTATGGCTACACCTTC.

There are many counts of this clonotype. The chain recombines TRBV7-2 with TRBJ2-1, with 8 positions matching TRBD2. The length of the CDR3 is 16 residues. Germline CDR1 and CDR2: SGHTA and FQGNSA. V lost 1 base and J lost 7; bases outside the gene matches: 9. The CDR3 DNA reads as TGTGCCAGCAGCTTAGGGGGACTAGTACTCGGGAATGAGCAGTTCTTC. Its protein product is CASSLGGLVLGNEQFF.

The rearrangement joins TRBV29-1 to TRBJ1-1, with D uncertain. Trimming shortened V by 7 bases and J by 4 bases, and 16 bases separated the two germline ends. The CDR3 spans 13 residues. Germline V CDR1 and CDR2: SQVTM, ANQGSEA. The CDR3 sequence: CSAIYLTGTEAFF. Here the CDR3 DNA reads TGCAGCGCAATATACTTGACGGGCACTGAAGCTTTCTTT.

This clonotype was seen many times. The V call is TRBV20-1, the J call TRBJ2-5; D perhaps matches TRBD2 (6 bases). The CDR3 totals 15 residues. CDR1 is DFQATT, CDR2 SNEGSKA, per germline (reference sequence). V was clipped by 3 bases and J by 10 bases, with 24 bases between them. The CDR3 DNA sequence: TGCAGTGCTAGCTCCGGGGGACTTGTTAAACTGGTCCAGTACTTC. Translating gives CSASSGGLVKLVQYF.

The chain links TRBV7-3 to TRBJ2-7, with D tentatively TRBD1 or TRBD2 (5 bases each). The germline V and J ends were trimmed by 5 bases and 6 bases, with 17 bases remaining between them. The CDR3 runs to 14 residues. Germline V gene lookup returns CDR1 SGHTA and CDR2 FQGTGA. The chain's CDR3 is CASSKGPEKSEQYF. CDR3 DNA: TGTGCCAGCAGCAAGGGACCGGAGAAGAGCGAGCAGTACTTC.

This clonotype was observed a handful of times. The J gene is TRBJ1-1, the V gene TRBV11-2, with TRBD1 as a possible D gene (5 bases). CDR1 SGHAT and CDR2 FQNNGV come from the germline V gene. V gave up 5 bases and J gave up 6 bases, with 10 bases separating them. This CDR3 comprises 12 residues. CDR3 region: CASSPPRAEAFF. The DNA for the CDR3 is TGTGCCAGCAGCCCCCCCAGGGCTGAAGCTTTCTTT.

V is TRBV4-3 and J is TRBJ2-2, with 8 bases matching TRBD2. This CDR3 has 17 residues. The germline gives CDR1 LGHNA, CDR2 YSLEER. The V segment lost 6 bases and the J segment 5 bases; nucleotides outside the gene matches: 14. In nucleotides, the CDR3 is TGCGCCAGCAGGGGGGCTACGGGAGGGCCATTTACCGGGGAGCTGTTTTTT. This translates into CASRGATGGPFTGELFF.

V usage is TRBV25-1 and J usage is TRBJ1-2; D not certain. Germline V lookup: CDR1 MGHDK, CDR2 SYGVNS. This CDR3 is 12 amino acids long. The V end lost 6 bases, the J end lost 1 base, and 6 bases lay between the germline ends. The CDR3 region is CASSGLNYGYTF. The DNA for the CDR3 is TGTGCCAGCAGCGGACTTAACTATGGCTACACCTTC.

This clonotype was detected only a few times. The rearrangement joins TRBV7-4 to TRBJ2-7; D ambiguous. Germline CDR1 reads SGHVT; CDR2 reads SQSDAQ. The CDR3 totals 13 residues. Between the trimmed V and J ends, which lost 11 bases and 0 bases, there was a span of 14 bases. CDR3 sequence (DNA): TGTGCCGGGAATACACCCCCCTCCTACGAGCAGTACTTC. It translates to CAGNTPPSYEQYF.

This chain uses TRBV5-1 with TRBJ2-6; no clear D gene. V was pared by 4 bases and J by 1 base, with 12 bases between. Germline CDR1 is SGHRS and CDR2 is YFSETQ. This CDR3 is 16 amino acids long. CDR3 coding DNA: TGCGCCAGCAGCATCGAGATCTCTTCTGGGGCCAACGTCCTGACTTTC. Residues: CASSIEISSGANVLTF.

The chain employs TRBV2 and TRBJ1-1; D not certain. CDR3 size: 14 residues. Germline V gene lookup returns CDR1 SNHLY and CDR2 FYNNEI. V lost 5 bases and J lost 5, with 15 bases in between. The CDR3 DNA sequence: TGTGCCAGCAGTAGGACCGGTCAGGAAACTGAAGCTTTCTTT. It encodes CASSRTGQETEAFF.

Concerning this clonotype itself: One end of the junction does not line up with germline, which may come from a read error. CDR3 sequence reads: CASILRQGGSGANVLTF. The CDR3 DNA is TGTGCCAGCATCTTGAGACAGGGCGGCTCTGGGGCCAACGTCCTGACTTTC. The chain carries TRBV5-6 and TRBJ2-6, with 7 nucleotides matching TRBD1. This CDR3 is 17 amino acids long. Germline-derived CDR1 and CDR2 are SGHDT and YYEEEE.